One sample yielded the 10 T cell receptor beta chains listed below, sequenced in a study of Graves' ophthalmopathy and Graves' hyperthyroidism. RNA transcripts provided the template for amplifying TCR beta CDR3 regions. First-round RT-PCR relied on HTBI primers, and a second-round multiplex PCR came next. One entry per CDR3 protein results from TCRdb running MiXCR on the multiplex PCR reads. The table records around 1.1 million distinct CDR3 sequences, 36% of them present only once. Sequencing was performed on peripheral blood or thyroid tissue (not recorded which). Receptors were obtained from an adult man with Graves' hyperthyroidism.

This chain links TRBV29-1 with TRBJ1-2, with 9 bases that match TRBD1. The CDR3 runs to 14 residues. The germline gives CDR1 SQVTM, CDR2 ANQGSEA. The CDR3: CRPRGTGSIYGYTF. In DNA, the CDR3 is TGCAGACCAAGGGGGACAGGGAGCATCTATGGCTACACCTTC. Looking up the rest from reference TRBV29-1 and TRBJ1-2 gives the full variable domain: SAVISQKPSRDICQRGTSLTIQCQVDSQVTMMFWYRQQPGQSLTLIATANQGSEATYESGFVIDKFPISRPNLTFSTLTVSNMSPEDSSIYLCRPRGTGSIYGYTFGSGTRLTVV.

This clonotype has a count of ten or more. The chain recombines TRBV15 with TRBJ2-7, with D perhaps assigned TRBD1 or TRBD2 (5 bases each). The V end was cut by 4 bases, the J end by 3 bases, with 13 bases between. Germline values: CDR1 LNHNV, CDR2 YYDKDF (reference sequence). The CDR3 is made up of 14 amino acids. This CDR3 reads CATSMGDSLYEQYF. In DNA form, the CDR3 reads TGTGCCACCAGCATGGGAGACAGCCTCTACGAGCAGTACTTC.

This clonotype was observed a few times. The CDR3 loop reads CASSLGGTVYQPQHF. Written as DNA, the CDR3 is TGTGCCAGCAGCTTAGGAGGGACGGTATATCAGCCCCAGCATTTT. The chain combines TRBV11-2 with TRBJ1-5; possibly TRBD1 for D (5 bases). Germline values: CDR1 SGHAT, CDR2 FQNNGV. V was pared by 1 base and J by 5 bases, with 12 bases between. The CDR3 contains 15 residues.

The gene calls are TRBV29-1 and TRBJ1-2, with D unclear. Germline V CDR1 and CDR2: SQVTM, ANQGSEA. This CDR3 is 10 amino acids long. V dropped 8 bases and J dropped 4 bases, with 8 bases sitting between them. The CDR3, as DNA: TGCAGCTTGGCCAGCTATGGCTACACCTTC. Its translation: CSLASYGYTF.

Remarks on this clonotype: This may be a read error, as it is one base from a much larger clone. The V call is TRBV20-1, the J call TRBJ1-4; D may be TRBD1 (5 bases). The V gene's germline CDR1 is DFQATT and CDR2 SNEGSKA (reference sequence). The CDR3 runs to 13 residues. The CDR3: CSASRQWNEELFF. DNA of the CDR3: TGCAGTGCTAGCAGACAGTGGAATGAAGAACTGTTTTTT.

The V and J genes are TRBV7-2 and TRBJ1-5; D remains ambiguous. V was trimmed by 2 bases and J by 11 bases, leaving 13 bases between them. Germline CDR1 reads SGHTA; CDR2 reads FQGNSA. This CDR3 is built from 13 residues. This CDR3 reads CASSLSVQETQHF. The CDR3 coding sequence is TGTGCCAGCAGCTTATCCGTCCAAGAGACCCAGCATTTT.

The table lists this clonotype with a count of one. A read error is possible here, since a much larger clone lies one base away. V and J are TRBV5-1 and TRBJ2-7; no clear D gene. V lost 4 bases to trimming and J lost 5 bases, with 19 bases between them. Germline V gives CDR1 SGHRS, CDR2 YFSETQ. The CDR3 has 15 amino acids. The CDR3 loop is CASSRFPVWEDEQYF. The DNA for the CDR3 is TGCGCCAGCAGCCGATTCCCGGTCTGGGAAGACGAGCAGTACTTC.

The J gene is TRBJ1-2, the V gene TRBV29-1, with TRBD1 identical over 7 bases. This CDR3 region has 12 residues. Germline CDR1 and CDR2: SQVTM and ANQGSEA. With V trimmed by 7 bases and J by 7 bases, 9 bases remained unmatched. The DNA of the CDR3 is TGCAGCGGCGGACAGGCTGGTTCTGGCTACACCTTC. Translated, it gives CSGGQAGSGYTF.

This chain joins TRBV19 and TRBJ2-3; a weak D match, TRBD2 (6 bases). Per the germline V gene, CDR1 is LNHDA and CDR2 is SQIVND (reference sequence). The CDR3 sequence is 14 residues long. Trimming removed 8 bases from V and 4 bases from J, with 16 bases in between. The CDR3 nucleotides are TGTGCCAGTCGCGACATCGGGGGTCCAGATACGCAGTATTTT. Its protein product is CASRDIGGPDTQYF.

This clonotype was picked up many times. This CDR3 reads CASSWVVTGELFF. The CDR3 nucleotides are TGTGCCAGTAGTTGGGTCGTAACCGGGGAGCTGTTTTTT. The rearrangement joins TRBV19 to TRBJ2-2; no reliable D call. Trimming removed 5 bases from V and 5 bases from J, with 9 bases in between. Germline V lookup: CDR1 LNHDA, CDR2 SQIVND (reference sequence). This CDR3 is 13 amino acids long.